A selection of T cell receptor beta chains follows, all from one sample in a study of beta chain features in type 1 diabetes. Here immunoSEQ multiplex PCR was the method, and the copy in TCRdb shows in-frame clones only, minus some. The sample yields roughly 300,000 clones, 14% seen once. Material: central memory CD4+ T cells from blood. The source of these receptors is a man aged 25 to 40 in good health. CDR3s include the opening cysteine and the closing phenylalanine or tryptophan. D genes are given only for firm matches. Clone sizes are given selectively: once, few, many, or a class where the clone is expanded.

clone_size j_call d_call v_call cdr3_aa cdr3_nt
NA TRBJ1-3 NA TRBV11-2 CASSRTISGNTIYF TGTGCCAGCAGCCGTACTATCTCTGGAAACACCATATATTTT
many TRBJ2-3 NA TRBV7-2 CASSPSSSHSGDTQYF TGTGCCAGCAGCCCCTCATCTAGTCACTCGGGGGATACGCAGTATTTT
NA TRBJ1-2 NA TRBV7-9 CASSLASGYGYTF TGTGCCAGCAGCTTAGCGTCAGGGTATGGCTACACCTTC
NA TRBJ2-1 TRBD2 TRBV4-3 CASSPRGLASNEQFF TGCGCCAGCAGCCCCCGGGGACTAGCGTCTAATGAGCAGTTCTTC
many TRBJ1-5 NA TRBV27 CASSFGGGSNQPQHF TGTGCCAGCAGTTTTGGGGGGGGGAGCAATCAGCCCCAGCATTTT
NA TRBJ2-5 TRBD2 TRBV5-1 CASSLVGTKETQYF TGCGCCAGCAGCTTGGTAGGGACTAAAGAGACCCAGTACTTC
few TRBJ2-5 NA TRBV30 CAWSGAGTQYF TGTGCCTGGAGTGGGGCGGGTACCCAGTACTTC
NA TRBJ2-1 NA TRBV5-1 CASSKQERYNEQFF TGCGCCAGCAGCAAACAGGAGCGGTACAATGAGCAGTTCTTC
few TRBJ1-5 NA TRBV10-2 CASSDHVGQGAQPQHF TGCGCCAGCAGTGATCATGTTGGGCAGGGTGCCCAGCCCCAGCATTTT
NA TRBJ2-1 TRBD2 TRBV10-3 CAISELGEGRDEQFF TGTGCCATCAGTGAGTTGGGGGAGGGTCGCGATGAGCAGTTCTTC
many TRBJ1-4 NA TRBV7-9 CASSLTIELFF TGTGCCAGCAGCTTAACCATTGAACTGTTTTTT
few TRBJ1-2 NA TRBV6-6 CASSLRSGAHYGYTF TGTGCCAGCAGTTTAAGGAGTGGGGCCCACTATGGCTACACCTTC
many TRBJ1-6 NA TRBV18 CASSPRQDYNSPLHF TGTGCCAGCTCACCACGGCAGGATTATAATTCACCCCTCCACTTT
NA TRBJ1-5 NA TRBV6-5 CASSWGTDNQPQHF TGTGCCAGCAGTTGGGGCACTGACAATCAGCCCCAGCATTTT
NA TRBJ1-5 NA TRBV18 CASSTRGSNQPQHF TGTGCCAGCTCCACCCGGGGGAGCAATCAGCCCCAGCATTTT
NA TRBJ1-4 NA TRBV5-1 CASSLQLNEKLFF TGCGCCAGCAGCTTACAGCTTAATGAAAAACTGTTTTTT
NA TRBJ1-5 NA TRBV6-1 CASSEATRGSQPQHF TGTGCCAGCAGTGAAGCTACCAGGGGCTCTCAGCCCCAGCATTTT
NA TRBJ2-6 NA TRBV5-1 CASSWGSGANVLTF TGCGCCAGCAGCTGGGGCTCTGGGGCCAACGTCCTGACTTTC
few TRBJ2-5 NA TRBV7-2 CASSLRWWETQYF TGTGCCAGCAGCCTCCGGTGGTGGGAGACCCAGTACTTC
few TRBJ2-2 NA TRBV19 CASGGVGGIGELFF TGTGCGTCGGGCGGGGTCGGGGGAATCGGGGAGCTGTTTTTT
few TRBJ1-5 NA TRBV7-2 CASSLAGGLEPQHF TGTGCCAGCAGCTTAGCCGGGGGGCTGGAGCCCCAGCATTTT
many TRBJ2-1 NA TRBV11-3 CASTLRRSSYNEQFF TGTGCCAGCACCCTGAGGCGGAGCTCCTACAATGAGCAGTTCTTC
few TRBJ2-5 NA TRBV11-2 CASSMTAQETQYF TGTGCCAGCAGCATGACGGCTCAAGAGACCCAGTACTTC
many TRBJ2-2 TRBD1 TRBV11-3 CASSLAGTDTGELFF TGTGCCAGCAGCTTAGCCGGGACAGACACCGGGGAGCTGTTTTTT
NA TRBJ2-6 NA TRBV5-5 CASSPRWAGTGANVLTF TGTGCCAGCAGCCCCCGGTGGGCTGGGACCGGGGCCAACGTCCTGACTTTC
NA TRBJ2-7 NA TRBV2 CASSEPARIHEQYF TGTGCCAGCAGTGAACCCGCCAGGATCCACGAGCAGTACTTC
few TRBJ1-2 TRBD1 TRBV2 CASSELTGVDYTF TGTGCCAGCAGTGAGTTGACAGGGGTCGACTACACCTTC
few TRBJ2-3 TRBD2 TRBV5-1 CASSKGTSGASTDTQYF TGCGCCAGCAGCAAGGGGACTAGCGGGGCTAGCACAGATACGCAGTATTTT
NA TRBJ2-5 TRBD2 TRBV7-2 CASSSSGGVQETQYF TGTGCCAGCAGCAGTAGCGGGGGGGTGCAAGAGACCCAGTACTTC
NA TRBJ1-1 NA TRBV5-4 CASSLGEGGEAFF TGTGCCAGCAGCCTGGGGGAGGGCGGTGAAGCTTTCTTT
NA TRBJ2-3 NA TRBV5-4 CASSLGVRAPDTQYF TGTGCCAGCAGCTTGGGTGTCAGGGCCCCAGATACGCAGTATTTT
NA TRBJ2-7 TRBD2 TRBV5-1 CASSLAGDSYEQYF TGCGCCAGCAGCTTAGCGGGGGACTCCTACGAGCAGTACTTC
NA TRBJ2-5 TRBD2 TRBV29-1 CSPRLASGETQYF TGCAGCCCTCGACTAGCGTCCGGCGAGACCCAGTACTTC
NA TRBJ1-1 NA TRBV6-1 CASMISLVAFF TGTGCCAGCATGATCTCCTTGGTGGCTTTCTTT
NA TRBJ2-1 TRBD2 TRBV15 CATSRVGGLAGGDTRNEQFF TGTGCCACCAGCAGAGTAGGTGGACTAGCGGGAGGAGATACGAGGAATGAGCAGTTCTTC
NA TRBJ2-5 NA TRBV11-3 CASSLGASRAKTQYF TGTGCCAGCAGCTTAGGGGCCTCTAGAGCCAAGACCCAGTACTTC
few TRBJ2-1 NA TRBV2 CASSELTGSYNEQFF TGTGCCAGCAGTGAGCTGACGGGTTCCTACAATGAGCAGTTCTTC
few TRBJ2-7 NA TRBV4-1 CASSQSDEQYF TGCGCCAGCAGCCAATCCGACGAGCAGTACTTC
few TRBJ1-5 NA TRBV9 CASSIGPSHDQPQHF TGTGCCAGCAGCATCGGGCCTAGTCACGATCAGCCCCAGCATTTT
few TRBJ2-5 NA TRBV5-1 CASSLQSTEETQYF TGCGCCAGCAGCTTGCAGTCCACCGAAGAGACCCAGTACTTC
NA TRBJ2-3 TRBD2 TRBV27 CASSLGLTSTDTQYF TGTGCCAGCAGTTTGGGACTAACTAGCACAGATACGCAGTATTTT
NA TRBJ1-1 NA TRBV30 CAWLYGRGTEAFF TGTGCCTGGCTGTATGGGAGGGGCACTGAAGCTTTCTTT
few TRBJ1-4 NA TRBV19 CASSLHGTDPKLFF TGTGCCAGTAGTCTCCACGGGACCGACCCAAAACTGTTTTTT
NA TRBJ2-3 NA TRBV7-2 CASSTQGYTQYF TGTGCCAGCAGCACCCAGGGATATACGCAGTATTTT
NA TRBJ2-7 TRBD1 TRBV9 CASSLRDRATYEQYF TGTGCCAGCAGCCTCCGGGACAGGGCTACCTACGAGCAGTACTTC
NA TRBJ1-6 NA TRBV25-1 CASSLNLGGANSPLHF TGTGCCAGCTCCCTCAACCTCGGGGGAGCGAATTCACCCCTCCACTTT
few TRBJ2-1 NA TRBV7-7 CASSLGPARNEQFF TGTGCCAGCAGCTTAGGTCCCGCCCGCAATGAGCAGTTCTTC
NA TRBJ1-2 NA TRBV25-1 CASSEVWGNYGYTF TGTGCCAGCAGTGAAGTGTGGGGTAACTATGGCTACACCTTC
few TRBJ1-2 NA TRBV6-1 CASSLQTYGYTF TGTGCCAGCAGTCTCCAAACCTATGGCTACACCTTC